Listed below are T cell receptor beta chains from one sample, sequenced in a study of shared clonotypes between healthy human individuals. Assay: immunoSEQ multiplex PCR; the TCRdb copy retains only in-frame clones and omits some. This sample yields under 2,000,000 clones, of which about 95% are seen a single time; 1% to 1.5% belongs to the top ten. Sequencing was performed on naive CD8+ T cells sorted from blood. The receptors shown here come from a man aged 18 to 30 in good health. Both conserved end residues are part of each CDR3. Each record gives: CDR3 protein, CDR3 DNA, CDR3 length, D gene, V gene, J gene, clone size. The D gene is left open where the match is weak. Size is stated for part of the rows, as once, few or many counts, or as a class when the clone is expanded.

CDR3aa: CASSMGAASYNEQFF
CDR3nt: TGTGCCAGTAGTATGGGGGCGGCCTCCTACAATGAGCAGTTCTTC
len: 15
d_gene: -
v_gene: TRBV19
j_gene: TRBJ2-1
abundance: once

CDR3aa: CASRGTNEKLFF
CDR3nt: TGTGCCAGCAGAGGCACTAATGAAAAACTGTTTTTT
len: 12
d_gene: -
v_gene: TRBV25-1
j_gene: TRBJ1-4
abundance: -

CDR3aa: CASREGTGRNYGYTF
CDR3nt: TGTGCCAGCAGAGAGGGGACAGGAAGAAACTATGGCTACACCTTC
len: 15
d_gene: TRBD1
v_gene: TRBV27
j_gene: TRBJ1-2
abundance: once

CDR3aa: CASSLYASADTQYF
CDR3nt: TGTGCCAGCAGTTTATATGCATCTGCAGATACGCAGTATTTT
len: 14
d_gene: -
v_gene: TRBV27
j_gene: TRBJ2-3
abundance: once

CDR3aa: CASSLGAVTDTQYF
CDR3nt: TGTGCCAGCAGCTTGGGAGCTGTCACAGATACGCAGTATTTT
len: 14
d_gene: -
v_gene: TRBV5-4
j_gene: TRBJ2-3
abundance: -

CDR3aa: CASSKDRSLSYEQYF
CDR3nt: TGCGCCAGCAGCAAGGACAGATCCCTCTCCTACGAGCAGTACTTC
len: 15
d_gene: -
v_gene: TRBV5-1
j_gene: TRBJ2-7
abundance: -

CDR3aa: CAWSWDIGKLFF
CDR3nt: TGTGCCTGGAGTTGGGACATTGGAAAACTGTTTTTT
len: 12
d_gene: -
v_gene: TRBV30
j_gene: TRBJ1-4
abundance: -

CDR3aa: CASSLDGTGGTQYF
CDR3nt: TGTGCCAGCAGCTTGGACGGGACAGGGGGCACCCAGTACTTC
len: 14
d_gene: TRBD1
v_gene: TRBV5-4
j_gene: TRBJ2-5
abundance: -

CDR3aa: CASSQETGGRGYTF
CDR3nt: TGCGCCAGCAGCCAAGAAACTGGGGGCCGTGGCTACACCTTC
len: 14
d_gene: -
v_gene: TRBV4-1
j_gene: TRBJ1-2
abundance: -

CDR3aa: CASSVGSVEGTEAFF
CDR3nt: TGTGCCAGCAGCGTGGGTTCCGTAGAGGGCACTGAAGCTTTCTTT
len: 15
d_gene: -
v_gene: TRBV9
j_gene: TRBJ1-1
abundance: -

CDR3aa: CASSQVQVAGEPGELFF
CDR3nt: TGCGCCAGCAGCCAAGTTCAAGTAGCGGGAGAACCCGGGGAGCTGTTTTTT
len: 17
d_gene: TRBD2
v_gene: TRBV4-3
j_gene: TRBJ2-2
abundance: -

CDR3aa: CASSHGHNEQFF
CDR3nt: TGTGCCAGCAGCCACGGGCACAATGAGCAGTTCTTC
len: 12
d_gene: -
v_gene: TRBV6-6
j_gene: TRBJ2-1
abundance: -

CDR3aa: CASSSRTSGGTYEQYF
CDR3nt: TGCGCCAGCAGTTCTCGGACTAGCGGGGGAACCTACGAGCAGTACTTC
len: 16
d_gene: TRBD2
v_gene: TRBV10-1
j_gene: TRBJ2-7
abundance: -

CDR3aa: CASSDGGQGDHDTEAFF
CDR3nt: TGCGCCAGCAGTGATGGGGGACAGGGGGATCATGACACTGAAGCTTTCTTT
len: 17
d_gene: TRBD1
v_gene: TRBV10-1
j_gene: TRBJ1-1
abundance: -

CDR3aa: CASSLRLGQGEETQYF
CDR3nt: TGTGCCAGCAGCTTAAGGCTAGGACAGGGGGAAGAGACCCAGTACTTC
len: 16
d_gene: TRBD1
v_gene: TRBV7-9
j_gene: TRBJ2-5
abundance: -

CDR3aa: CASSLSRLAVYNEQFF
CDR3nt: TGTGCCAGCAGTTTATCCAGGCTAGCGGTTTACAATGAGCAGTTCTTC
len: 16
d_gene: TRBD2
v_gene: TRBV27
j_gene: TRBJ2-1
abundance: -

CDR3aa: CASRPPGDSYNEQFF
CDR3nt: TGTGCCAGCAGGCCCCCGGGCGACTCCTACAATGAGCAGTTCTTC
len: 15
d_gene: -
v_gene: TRBV6-6
j_gene: TRBJ2-1
abundance: -